The entry below describes one T cell receptor (beta chain). Sequencing was performed with immunoSEQ multiplex PCR; in TCRdb, only in-frame clones are kept and a portion is missing. The sample holds around 69,000 clones, over 85% seen once. This entry belongs to a study of T cell changes during pregnancy in multiple sclerosis. V shed 3 bases and J shed 2 bases, with 5 bases lying between them. Per the germline V gene, CDR1 is KGHSH and CDR2 is LQKENI. There are 12 residues in the CDR3. The TCR comes from a female donor in good health, enrolled as a control in a pregnancy study. Specimen: peripheral blood, collected in the second trimester of pregnancy. The chain links TRBV18 to TRBJ2-7, with no clear D. CDR3 sequence (DNA): TGTGCCAGCTCACCTCCAACCTACGAGCAGTACTTC. Residues: CASSPPTYEQYF.